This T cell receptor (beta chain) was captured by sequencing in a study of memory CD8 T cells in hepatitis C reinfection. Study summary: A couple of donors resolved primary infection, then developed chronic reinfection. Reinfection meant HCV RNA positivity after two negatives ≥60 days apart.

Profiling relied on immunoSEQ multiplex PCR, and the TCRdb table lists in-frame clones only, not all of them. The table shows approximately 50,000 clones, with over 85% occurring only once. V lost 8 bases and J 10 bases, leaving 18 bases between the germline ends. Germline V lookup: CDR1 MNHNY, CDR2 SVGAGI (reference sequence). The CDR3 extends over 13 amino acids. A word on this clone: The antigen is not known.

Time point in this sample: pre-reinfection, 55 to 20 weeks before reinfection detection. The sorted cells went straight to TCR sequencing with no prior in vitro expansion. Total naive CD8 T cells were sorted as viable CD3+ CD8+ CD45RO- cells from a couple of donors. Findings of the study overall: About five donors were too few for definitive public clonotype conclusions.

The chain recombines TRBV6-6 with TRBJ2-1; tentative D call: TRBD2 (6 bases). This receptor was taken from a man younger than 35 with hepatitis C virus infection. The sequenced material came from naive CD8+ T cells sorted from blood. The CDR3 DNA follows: TGTGCCAGCTCAGGCGGGACGGCGGGGGAGCAGTTCTTC. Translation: CASSGGTAGEQFF.